These 26 T cell receptor beta chains share one sample of origin, sequenced in a study of blood T cell repertoires in COVID-19. Generated by immunoSEQ multiplex PCR, the TCRdb table keeps only in-frame clones and is missing some. The sample consists of tens of thousands of clones, roughly 80% of them appearing once. The sample taken for sequencing was peripheral blood. Source of these receptors: a man in his fifties or sixties with COVID-19, enrolled during active disease.

This chain connects TRBV7-2 to TRBJ2-7; 10 bases are shared with TRBD2. Germline lookup yields CDR1 SGHTA and CDR2 FQGNSA. The CDR3 is 14 amino acids. Losses at the gene ends were 4 bases for V and 6 bases for J; bases not matched to a gene: 6. As DNA, the CDR3 is TGTGCCAGCAGCTCCAGCGGGAGGGCTAGCGAGCAGTACTTC. Protein product: CASSSSGRASEQYF.

The V gene is TRBV29-1, the J gene TRBJ1-5; D remains unclear. The V end lost 6 bases, the J end lost 5 bases, and 14 bases lay between the germline ends. The CDR3 has 13 residues. Germline loops: CDR1 SQVTM, CDR2 ANQGSEA. CDR3 in DNA: TGCAGCGTGGTGAGCGGGGAACATCAGCCCCAGCATTTT. Translation: CSVVSGEHQPQHF.

The rearrangement links TRBV4-2 to TRBJ2-7; 7 nucleotides line up with TRBD2. The J segment lost 12 bases and the V segment lost 0 bases, leaving 11 bases of the junction unmatched. Germline values: CDR1 LGHNA, CDR2 YNFKEQ. CDR3 length: 14 amino acids. CDR3 nucleotides: TGTGCCAGCAGCCAAGACCAAGCGGGGAAGGGACTGTACTTC. This translates into CASSQDQAGKGLYF.

The chain is built from TRBV13 and TRBJ1-5, with TRBD1 identical over 9 bases. The germline CDR1 and CDR2 sequences are PRHDT and FYEKMQ (reference sequence). Germline trimming cut 0 bases from V and 4 bases from J; bases unmatched to any gene: 1. The CDR3 totals 15 residues. The CDR3 DNA reads TGTGCCAGCAGCTTAGGGACAGGGGGTAATCAGCCCCAGCATTTT. Translation gives CASSLGTGGNQPQHF.

V gene TRBV25-1 combines with J gene TRBJ2-2, with D tentatively TRBD1 (5 bases). Trimming removed 5 bases from V and 5 bases from J, with 9 bases in between. Germline V gives CDR1 MGHDK, CDR2 SYGVNS. The CDR3 spans 13 residues. CDR3 nucleotides: TGTGCCAGCAGTTTCCAGGGAACCGGGGAGCTGTTTTTT. It specifies CASSFQGTGELFF.

This chain joins TRBV20-1 and TRBJ2-7; D is unresolved. Per germline, CDR1 DFQATT and CDR2 SNEGSKA (reference sequence). CDR3 size: 13 residues. The ends were cut back, 3 bases at V and 1 base at J, with 10 bases in the middle. For the CDR3, the DNA is TGCAGTGCTAGTTTACCGCGGTCCTACGAGCAGTACTTC. The encoded protein is CSASLPRSYEQYF.

In this sample, this clone turned up a few times. The V gene is TRBV6-1, the J gene TRBJ1-1; D is unclear. The length of the CDR3 is 16 residues. Between the trimmed V and J ends, which lost 4 bases and 5 bases, there was a span of 20 bases. Germline V lookup: CDR1 MNHNS, CDR2 SASEGT. CDR3 nucleotide sequence: TGTGCCAGCAGTGTACCTCGGGGTTTTTCCAGGACTGAAGCTTTCTTT. Translating it yields CASSVPRGFSRTEAFF.

The gene calls are TRBV5-1 and TRBJ1-2, with 11 nucleotides matching TRBD1. The J segment lost 6 bases and the V segment lost 4 bases, leaving 8 bases of the junction unmatched. The CDR3 sequence is 15 residues long. In germline, CDR1 is SGHRS, CDR2 YFSETQ. The CDR3 DNA reads as TGCGCCAGCAGCCCATTCGGACAGGGGGCTGATGGCTACACCTTC. Translated: CASSPFGQGADGYTF.

The V gene is TRBV18, the J gene TRBJ1-1; D is uncertain. Trimming removed 7 bases from V and 0 bases from J, with 6 bases in between. Germline V gives CDR1 KGHSH, CDR2 LQKENI. The CDR3 runs to 12 residues. CDR3 in DNA: TGTGCCAGCTTGCAGATGAACACTGAAGCTTTCTTT. Its translation: CASLQMNTEAFF.

The V and J genes are TRBV19 and TRBJ2-1; 7 nucleotides align to TRBD1. Germline CDR1 and CDR2: LNHDA and SQIVND (reference sequence). The CDR3 contains 14 residues. The V segment lost 6 bases and the J segment 4 bases; nucleotides outside the gene matches: 6. The CDR3 spells CASRSGTDYNEQFF. The CDR3 region has the DNA TGTGCCAGTAGGTCCGGGACAGATTACAATGAGCAGTTCTTC.

The chain carries TRBV4-2 and TRBJ2-6; 11 positions agree with TRBD2. CDR3 length equals 19 residues. The germline V gene encodes CDR1 LGHNA and CDR2 YNFKEQ. The J segment lost 0 bases and the V segment lost 0 bases, leaving 4 bases of the junction unmatched. The CDR3 loop is CASSQEGTSGVSGANVLTF. The DNA of the CDR3 is TGTGCCAGCAGCCAAGAGGGGACTAGCGGAGTCTCTGGGGCCAACGTCCTGACTTTC.

Only one count was recorded for this clone. The chain joins TRBV7-8 to TRBJ2-7; D might be TRBD1 (5 bases). The CDR3 has 13 residues. From germline, CDR1 is SGHVS and CDR2 FQNEAQ. V dropped 1 base and J dropped 7 bases, with 11 bases sitting between them. DNA of the CDR3: TGTGCCAGCAGCTTAGGGCCAGGGAATGAGCAGTACTTC. This sequence encodes CASSLGPGNEQYF.

V gene TRBV20-1 combines with J gene TRBJ2-3, with no clear D. V was shortened by 3 bases and J by 0 bases, with 10 bases between the two germline ends. Germline V gene lookup returns CDR1 DFQATT and CDR2 SNEGSKA (reference sequence). This CDR3 contains 14 residues. The DNA of the CDR3 is TGCAGTGCTAGTTTGGCTGCTAGCACAGATACGCAGTATTTT. This translates into CSASLAASTDTQYF.

The rearrangement uses TRBV3-1 (or the pseudogene TRBV3-2) and TRBJ2-1, with 14 bases matching TRBD2. J lost 0 bases, V lost 4 bases, and 11 bases had no gene match. This CDR3 is 20 amino acids long. The germline gives CDR1 LGHDT, CDR2 YNNKEL (reference sequence). CDR3: CASSPGGTSGSMGSYNEQFF. Here the CDR3 DNA reads TGTGCCAGCAGCCCAGGAGGGACTAGCGGGAGTATGGGCTCCTACAATGAGCAGTTCTTC.

The CDR3 region is CASSQGLNKNEQFF. CDR3 DNA sequence: TGTGCCAGCAGCCAGGGCCTTAATAAGAATGAGCAGTTCTTC. The chain links TRBV6-5 to TRBJ2-1; TRBD1 might be the D (5 bases). This CDR3 region has 14 residues. Germline CDR1 and CDR2: MNHEY and SVGAGI. Trimming stripped 6 bases from V and 7 bases from J, with 16 bases between.

This clone was picked up one time. V and J are TRBV15 and TRBJ2-7, with D perhaps TRBD2 (5 bases). The CDR3 is 15 residues long. The germline V gene has CDR1 LNHNV and CDR2 YYDKDF (reference sequence). V lost 0 bases to trimming and J lost 4 bases, with 13 bases between them. The CDR3 nucleotides read TGTGCCACCAGCAGAGAATGGGGTCGGGAATACGAGCAGTACTTC. This gives the protein CATSREWGREYEQYF.

V gene TRBV19 combines with J gene TRBJ1-4; D not resolved. CDR3 length: 12 amino acids. V was pared by 3 bases and J by 13 bases, with 12 bases between. Germline loops: CDR1 LNHDA, CDR2 SQIVND (reference sequence). The chain's CDR3 is CASSIPGYGLFF. In DNA, the CDR3 is TGTGCCAGTAGTATCCCGGGGTACGGACTGTTTTTT. The entire variable domain, with the rest obtained from reference TRBV19 and TRBJ1-4, is as follows: DGGITQSPKYLFRKEGQNVTLSCEQNLNHDAMYWYRQDPGQGLRLIYYSQIVNDFQKGDIAEGYSVSREKKESFPLTVTSAQKNPTAFYLCASSIPGYGLFFGSGTQLSVL.

The chain recombines TRBV6-6 with TRBJ1-1; D is possibly TRBD1 (5 bases). V lost 7 bases to trimming and J lost 7 bases, with 16 bases between them. There are 13 residues in the CDR3. Germline loops: CDR1 MNHNY, CDR2 SVGAGI (reference sequence). The CDR3 DNA reads as TGTGCCAGCATCTTCGCAATGGGACTTGAAGCTTTCTTT. Translated, it gives CASIFAMGLEAFF.

This chain joins TRBV30 and TRBJ2-2; 10 nucleotides line up with TRBD2. Germline V CDR1 and CDR2: GTSNPN, SVGIG (reference sequence). Germline trimming cut 4 bases from V and 3 bases from J; bases unmatched to any gene: 5. This CDR3 has 15 residues. CDR3 DNA: TGTGCCTGGACCAGCGGGAGGGAGGACACCGGGGAGCTGTTTTTT. Residues: CAWTSGREDTGELFF. Looking up the rest from reference TRBV30 and TRBJ2-2 gives the full variable domain: SQTIHQWPATLVQPVGSPLSLECTVEGTSNPNLYWYRQAAGRGLQLLFYSVGIGQISSEVPQNLSASRPQDRQFILSSKKLLLSDSGFYLCAWTSGREDTGELFFGEGSRLTVL.

This clone has just one count. The genes are TRBV13 and TRBJ1-2; 7 bases are shared with TRBD1. The CDR3 has 15 amino acids. V shed 4 bases, J shed 4 bases, and the junction held 9 bases outside the gene matches. CDR1 and CDR2 (germline): PRHDT, FYEKMQ (reference sequence). CDR3 protein: CASSSRGRGSYGYTF. CDR3 DNA: TGTGCCAGCAGCTCCAGGGGGAGAGGAAGCTATGGCTACACCTTC.

The J gene is TRBJ1-2, the V gene TRBV28; TRBD1 matches at 8 bases. Germline V gives CDR1 MDHEN, CDR2 SYDVKM. CDR3 length equals 16 residues. Unmatched junction bases numbered 17, after V lost 8 bases and J lost 6 bases. In DNA, the CDR3 is TGTGCCAGCGGCTCCCCGGGACAGGTGATATCTGATGGCTACACCTTC. This gives the protein CASGSPGQVISDGYTF.

The gene calls are TRBV6-5 and TRBJ1-4; a weak D match, TRBD1 (5 bases). This CDR3 is 14 amino acids long. Trimming removed 2 bases from V and 8 bases from J, with 12 bases in between. Germline V gives CDR1 MNHEY, CDR2 SVGAGI. CDR3: CASSYQGLGEKLFF. In DNA, the CDR3 is TGTGCCAGCAGTTACCAGGGCTTGGGCGAAAAACTGTTTTTT.

V usage is TRBV18 and J usage is TRBJ2-3; D is perhaps TRBD2 (6 bases). The CDR3 is made up of 15 amino acids. Germline V CDR1 and CDR2: KGHSH, LQKENI. Trimming left V 6 bases short and J 2 bases short, with 15 bases between. CDR3 DNA sequence: TGTGCCAGCTCCCAGGCCACGGGAGTCACAGATACGCAGTATTTT. Its translation is CASSQATGVTDTQYF.

The V and J genes are TRBV4-2 and TRBJ2-7, with 8 positions matching TRBD1. The CDR3 consists of 19 residues. Unmatched junction bases numbered 14, after V lost 1 base and J lost 0 bases. Germline loops: CDR1 LGHNA, CDR2 YNFKEQ. In DNA, the CDR3 is TGTGCCAGCAGCCAAGGAGACAGGTGGGGACAGGAATACTCCTACGAGCAGTACTTC. This sequence encodes CASSQGDRWGQEYSYEQYF.

This chain joins TRBV6-5 and TRBJ2-7; D is unresolved. Germline-derived CDR1 and CDR2 are MNHEY and SVGAGI. V gave up 2 bases and J gave up 1 base, with 6 bases separating them. This CDR3 contains 13 residues. The CDR3 coding sequence is TGTGCCAGCAGTTACAAACTTTCCTACGAGCAGTACTTC. This codes for CASSYKLSYEQYF.

The chain is built from TRBV28 and TRBJ1-2; possibly TRBD1 for D (5 bases). The CDR3 has 15 amino acids. CDR1 MDHEN and CDR2 SYDVKM come from the germline V gene. Deletions cut 5 bases from V and 0 bases from J, with 13 bases between. Written as DNA, the CDR3 is TGTGCCAGCAGTCCCACAGGCCGCTCTAACTATGGCTACACCTTC. Protein sequence: CASSPTGRSNYGYTF.